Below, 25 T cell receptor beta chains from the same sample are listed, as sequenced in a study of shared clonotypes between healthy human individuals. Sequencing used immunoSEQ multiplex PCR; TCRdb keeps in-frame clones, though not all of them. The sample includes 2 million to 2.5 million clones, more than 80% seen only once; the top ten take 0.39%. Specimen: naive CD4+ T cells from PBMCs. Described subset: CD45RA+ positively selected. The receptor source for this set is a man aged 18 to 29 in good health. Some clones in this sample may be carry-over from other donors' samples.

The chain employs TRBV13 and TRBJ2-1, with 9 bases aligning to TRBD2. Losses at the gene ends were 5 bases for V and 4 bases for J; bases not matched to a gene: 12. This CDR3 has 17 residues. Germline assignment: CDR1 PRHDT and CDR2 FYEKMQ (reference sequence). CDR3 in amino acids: CASSHRRLAVLYNEQFF. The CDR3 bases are TGTGCCAGCAGCCATCGAAGACTAGCGGTCTTATACAATGAGCAGTTCTTC.

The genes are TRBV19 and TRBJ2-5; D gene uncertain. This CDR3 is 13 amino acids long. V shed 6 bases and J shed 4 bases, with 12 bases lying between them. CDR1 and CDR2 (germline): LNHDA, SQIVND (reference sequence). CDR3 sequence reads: CASRRIPGETQYF. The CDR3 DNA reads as TGTGCCAGTAGACGGATACCCGGAGAGACCCAGTACTTC.

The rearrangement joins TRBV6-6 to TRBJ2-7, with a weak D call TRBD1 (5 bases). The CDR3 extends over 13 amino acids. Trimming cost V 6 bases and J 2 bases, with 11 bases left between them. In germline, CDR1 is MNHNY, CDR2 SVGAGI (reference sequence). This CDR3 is CASRRGQAYEQYF. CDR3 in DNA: TGTGCCAGCAGACGAGGACAAGCCTACGAGCAGTACTTC.

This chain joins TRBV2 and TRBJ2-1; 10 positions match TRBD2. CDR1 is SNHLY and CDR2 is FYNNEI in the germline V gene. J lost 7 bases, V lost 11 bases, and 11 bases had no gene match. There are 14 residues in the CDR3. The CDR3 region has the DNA TGTGCCGGAAATTTAGCGGGAGGTGGAAATGAGCAGTTCTTC. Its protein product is CAGNLAGGGNEQFF.

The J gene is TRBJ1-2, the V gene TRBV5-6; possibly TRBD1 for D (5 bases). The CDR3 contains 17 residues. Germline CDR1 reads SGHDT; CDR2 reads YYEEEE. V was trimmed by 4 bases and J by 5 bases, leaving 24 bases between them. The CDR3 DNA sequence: TGTGCCAGCAGCCACTTCGCCCGGGACGGGGAAAGATATGGCTACACCTTC. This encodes CASSHFARDGERYGYTF.

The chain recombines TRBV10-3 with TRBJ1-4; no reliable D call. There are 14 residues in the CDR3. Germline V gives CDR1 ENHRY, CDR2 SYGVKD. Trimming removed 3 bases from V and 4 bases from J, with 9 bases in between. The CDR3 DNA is TGTGCCATCAGTGACGACAACCGTAATGAAAAACTGTTTTTT. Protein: CAISDDNRNEKLFF.

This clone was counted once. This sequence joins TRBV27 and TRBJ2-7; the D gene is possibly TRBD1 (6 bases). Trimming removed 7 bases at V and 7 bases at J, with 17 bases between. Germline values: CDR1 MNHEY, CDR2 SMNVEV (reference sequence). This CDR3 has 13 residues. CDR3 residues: CASMERGTWEQYF. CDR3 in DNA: TGTGCCAGCATGGAAAGGGGGACGTGGGAGCAGTACTTC.

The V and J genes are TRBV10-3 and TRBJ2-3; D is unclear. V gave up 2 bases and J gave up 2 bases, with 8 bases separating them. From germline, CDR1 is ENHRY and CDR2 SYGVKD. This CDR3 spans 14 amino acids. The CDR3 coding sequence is TGTGCCATCAGTGAGGACTCTTCCACAGATACGCAGTATTTT. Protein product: CAISEDSSTDTQYF.

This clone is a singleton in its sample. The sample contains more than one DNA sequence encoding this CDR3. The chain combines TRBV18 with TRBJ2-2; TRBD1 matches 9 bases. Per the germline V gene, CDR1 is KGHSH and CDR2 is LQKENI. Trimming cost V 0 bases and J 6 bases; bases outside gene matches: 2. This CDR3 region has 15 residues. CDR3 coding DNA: TGTGCCAGCTCACCACCGGGACAGGGAGCCGGGGAGCTGTTTTTT. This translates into CASSPPGQGAGELFF.

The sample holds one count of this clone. DNA of the CDR3: TGTGCCAGCAGAACAATTCCCACTCACAATGAGCAGTTCTTC. This translates into CASRTIPTHNEQFF. V and J are TRBV28 and TRBJ2-1; D call uncertain. Germline CDR1 reads MDHEN; CDR2 reads SYDVKM. V was trimmed by 6 bases and J by 5 bases, leaving 14 bases between them. This CDR3 has 14 residues. Supplemented by reference TRBV28 and TRBJ2-1, the full variable domain reads DVKVTQSSRYLVKRTGEKVFLECVQDMDHENMFWYRQDPGLGLRLIYFSYDVKMKEKGDIPEGYSVSREKKERFSLILESASTNQTSMYLCASRTIPTHNEQFFGPGTRLTVL.

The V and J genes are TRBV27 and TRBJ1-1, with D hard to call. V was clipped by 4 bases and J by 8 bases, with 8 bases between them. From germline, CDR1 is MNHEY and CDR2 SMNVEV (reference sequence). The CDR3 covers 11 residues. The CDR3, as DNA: TGTGCCAGCAGTTCATTTACGGAAGCTTTCTTT. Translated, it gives CASSSFTEAFF.

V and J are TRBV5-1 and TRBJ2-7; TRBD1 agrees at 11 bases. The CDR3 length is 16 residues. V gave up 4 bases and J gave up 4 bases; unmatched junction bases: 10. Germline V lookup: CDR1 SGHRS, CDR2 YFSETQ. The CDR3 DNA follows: TGCGCCAGCAGCGTAGGAGGGACAGGGGGATCTTACGAGCAGTACTTC. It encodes CASSVGGTGGSYEQYF. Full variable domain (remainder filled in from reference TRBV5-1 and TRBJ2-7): KAGVTQTPRYLIKTRGQQVTLSCSPISGHRSVSWYQQTPGQGLQFLFEYFSETQRNKGNFPGRFSGRQFSNSRSEMNVSTLELGDSALYLCASSVGGTGGSYEQYFGPGTRLTVT.

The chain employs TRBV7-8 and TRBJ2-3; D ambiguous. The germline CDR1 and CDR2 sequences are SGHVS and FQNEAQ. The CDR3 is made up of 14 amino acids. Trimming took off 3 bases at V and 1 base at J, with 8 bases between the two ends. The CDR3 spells CASSLSTGTDTQYF. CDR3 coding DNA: TGTGCCAGCAGCTTGAGTACCGGCACAGATACGCAGTATTTT.

CDR3 sequence (DNA): TGTGCCAGCAGCCCCCCAGGAGGGTTGGAGACCCAGTACTTC. Amino acid sequence: CASSPPGGLETQYF. The chain carries TRBV28 and TRBJ2-5; D is perhaps TRBD2 (6 bases). The CDR3 consists of 14 residues. From germline, CDR1 is MDHEN and CDR2 SYDVKM. The V end lost 6 bases, the J end lost 5 bases, and 16 bases lay between the germline ends.

CDR3 loop: CASSLATSLDYEQYF. The CDR3 DNA is TGCGCCAGCAGCTTGGCGACAAGCCTCGACTACGAGCAGTACTTC. The chain recombines TRBV5-1 with TRBJ2-7, with D hard to call. The V end was cut by 0 bases, the J end by 3 bases, with 13 bases between. Germline CDR1 reads SGHRS; CDR2 reads YFSETQ. The CDR3 has 15 amino acids.

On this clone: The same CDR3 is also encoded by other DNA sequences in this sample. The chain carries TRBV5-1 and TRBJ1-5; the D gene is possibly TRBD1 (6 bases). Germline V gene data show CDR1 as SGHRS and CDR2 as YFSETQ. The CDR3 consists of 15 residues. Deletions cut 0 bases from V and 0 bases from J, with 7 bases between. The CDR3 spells CASSLGDNSNQPQHF. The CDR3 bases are TGCGCCAGCAGCTTGGGGGACAATAGCAATCAGCCCCAGCATTTT.

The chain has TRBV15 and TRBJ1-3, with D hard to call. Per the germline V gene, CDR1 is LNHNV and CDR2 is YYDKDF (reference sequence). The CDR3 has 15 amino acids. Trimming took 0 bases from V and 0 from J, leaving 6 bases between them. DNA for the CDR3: TGTGCCACCAGCAGAGAGGCAGGCTCTGGAAACACCATATATTTT. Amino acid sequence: CATSREAGSGNTIYF.

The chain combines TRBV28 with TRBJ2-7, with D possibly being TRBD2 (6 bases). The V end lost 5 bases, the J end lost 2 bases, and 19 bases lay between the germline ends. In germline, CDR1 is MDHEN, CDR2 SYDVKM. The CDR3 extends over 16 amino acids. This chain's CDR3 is CASSLGGGFTPYEQYF. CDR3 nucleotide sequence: TGTGCCAGCAGTCTCGGAGGAGGGTTTACTCCCTACGAGCAGTACTTC.

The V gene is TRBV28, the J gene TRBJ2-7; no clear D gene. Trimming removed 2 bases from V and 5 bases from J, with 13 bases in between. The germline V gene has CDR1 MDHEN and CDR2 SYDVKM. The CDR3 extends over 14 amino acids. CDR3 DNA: TGTGCCAGCAGTTTAAGGAGCATGGCACACGAGCAGTACTTC. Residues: CASSLRSMAHEQYF.

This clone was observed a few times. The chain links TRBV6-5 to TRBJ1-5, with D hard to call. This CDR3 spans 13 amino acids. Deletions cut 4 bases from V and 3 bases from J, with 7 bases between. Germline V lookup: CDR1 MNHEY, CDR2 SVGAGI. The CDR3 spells CASSLDLNQPQHF. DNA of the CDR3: TGTGCCAGCAGTTTGGACCTCAATCAGCCCCAGCATTTT.

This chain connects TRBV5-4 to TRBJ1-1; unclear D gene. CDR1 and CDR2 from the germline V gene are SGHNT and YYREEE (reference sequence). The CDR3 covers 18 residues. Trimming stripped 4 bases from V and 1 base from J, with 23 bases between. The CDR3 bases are TGTGCCAGCAGCGGAAGAGGACTGGAGTTAAGTAGGAACACTGAAGCTTTCTTT. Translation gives CASSGRGLELSRNTEAFF.

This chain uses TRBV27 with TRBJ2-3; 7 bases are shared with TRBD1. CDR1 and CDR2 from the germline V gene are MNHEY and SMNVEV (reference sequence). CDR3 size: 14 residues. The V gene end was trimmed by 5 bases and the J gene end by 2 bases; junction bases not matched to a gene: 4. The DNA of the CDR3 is TGTGCCAGCAGTACGGGACAGAACACAGATACGCAGTATTTT. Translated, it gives CASSTGQNTDTQYF.

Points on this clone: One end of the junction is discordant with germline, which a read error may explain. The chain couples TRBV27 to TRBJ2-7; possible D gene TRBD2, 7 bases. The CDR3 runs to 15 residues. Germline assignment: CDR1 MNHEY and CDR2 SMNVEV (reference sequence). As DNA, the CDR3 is TGTGCCAGCAGTCTATCCAGGGGATGGGGGGGTGAGCAGTACTTC. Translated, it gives CASSLSRGWGGEQYF.

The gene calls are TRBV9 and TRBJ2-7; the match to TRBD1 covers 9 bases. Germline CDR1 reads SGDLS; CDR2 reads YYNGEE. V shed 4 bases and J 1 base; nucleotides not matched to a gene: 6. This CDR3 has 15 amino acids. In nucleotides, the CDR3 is TGTGCCAGCAGCATAACCGGGACAGGGTCCTACGAGCAGTACTTC. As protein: CASSITGTGSYEQYF.

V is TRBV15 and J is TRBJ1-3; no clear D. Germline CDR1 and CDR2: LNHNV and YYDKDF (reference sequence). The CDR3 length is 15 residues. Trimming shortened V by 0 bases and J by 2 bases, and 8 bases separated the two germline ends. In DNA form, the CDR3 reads TGTGCCACCAGCAGAGATTGGGGAACTGGAAACACCATATATTTT. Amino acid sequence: CATSRDWGTGNTIYF.